One and the same sample provided the 12 T cell receptor beta chains below, sequenced in a study of shared clonotypes between healthy human individuals. The protocol was immunoSEQ multiplex PCR, while the TCRdb copy is restricted to in-frame clones and leaves out a portion. This table holds over 2 million clones, over 85% found once. Material: naive CD4+ T cells sorted from blood. As to subset: CD45RA+ positively selected. These receptors came from a man younger than 30 in good health.

In regard to this clone: The identical CDR3 is also encoded by other nucleotide sequences in the sample. This sequence joins TRBV5-1 and TRBJ2-1; tentative D call: TRBD2 (5 bases). With 3 bases removed from V and 3 bases from J, the gap between germline ends came to 13 bases. Per the germline V gene, CDR1 is SGHRS and CDR2 is YFSETQ. The CDR3 length is 15 residues. CDR3 bases: TGCGCCAGCAGCTCAAGCGGAGATTTCTACAATGAGCAGTTCTTC. Residues: CASSSSGDFYNEQFF. The variable domain in full, completed from reference TRBV5-1 and TRBJ2-1, reads KAGVTQTPRYLIKTRGQQVTLSCSPISGHRSVSWYQQTPGQGLQFLFEYFSETQRNKGNFPGRFSGRQFSNSRSEMNVSTLELGDSALYLCASSSSGDFYNEQFFGPGTRLTVL.

A remark on this clone: One junction end disagrees with the germline gene, perhaps due to a read error. This rearrangement joins TRBV18 to TRBJ2-5; D is undetermined. The CDR3 runs to 13 residues. CDR1 and CDR2 (germline): KGHSH, LQKENI. CDR3 sequence: CASTPGPSETQYF. CDR3 DNA sequence: TGTGCCAGCACACCCGGGCCGTCTGAGACCCAGTACTTC.

The chain joins TRBV15 to TRBJ1-3; D is unresolved. Germline values: CDR1 LNHNV, CDR2 YYDKDF (reference sequence). The CDR3 extends over 14 amino acids. V shed 0 bases and J shed 2 bases, with 5 bases lying between them. The CDR3 region is CATSRDPAGNTIYF. CDR3 coding DNA: TGTGCCACCAGCAGAGATCCGGCTGGAAACACCATATATTTT.

J is TRBJ2-5 and V is TRBV10-3; the match to TRBD2 covers 13 bases. The CDR3 extends over 14 amino acids. Per the germline V gene, CDR1 is ENHRY and CDR2 is SYGVKD. V shed 10 bases and J 5 bases; nucleotides not matched to a gene: 7. In DNA form, the CDR3 reads TGTGCCACCTCGGGACTAGCGGGAAGCGAGACCCAGTACTTC. Its translation is CATSGLAGSETQYF.

In its sample, this clone was seen once. The junction departs from the called germline gene at one end, perhaps through a read error. Other nucleotide sequences from this sample produce the same CDR3. The chain is built from TRBV2 and TRBJ2-7, with no clear D. The CDR3 is 12 amino acids. Germline V lookup: CDR1 SNHLY, CDR2 FYNNEI. CDR3 DNA: TGTGCCAGCAGTGAGGAGAACTACGAGCAATACTTC. Amino acids: CASSEENYEQYF.

V gene TRBV5-1 combines with J gene TRBJ2-7, with 8 bases matching TRBD1. Trimming at V came to 0 bases and at J to 2 bases, leaving 10 bases not matched to a gene. Germline CDR1 SGHRS, CDR2 YFSETQ. The CDR3 spans 17 residues. The CDR3 reads CASSLAEAGGSTYEQYF. The CDR3 DNA reads TGCGCCAGCAGCTTGGCCGAGGCAGGGGGCTCCACCTACGAGCAGTACTTC.

Comments on this clone: This specimen includes other DNA sequences encoding the same CDR3. The V gene is TRBV9, the J gene TRBJ2-7, with 13 bases that match TRBD2. In germline, CDR1 is SGDLS, CDR2 YYNGEE. With V trimmed by 4 bases and J by 5 bases, 3 bases remained unmatched. CDR3 length: 14 residues. CDR3 sequence reads: CASSPGLAGNEQYF. CDR3 DNA: TGTGCCAGCAGCCCGGGACTAGCGGGAAACGAGCAGTACTTC. Full variable domain (remainder filled in from reference TRBV9 and TRBJ2-7): DSGVTQTPKHLITATGQRVTLRCSPRSGDLSVYWYQQSLDQGLQFLIQYYNGEERAKGNILERFSAQQFPDLHSELNLSSLELGDSALYFCASSPGLAGNEQYFGPGTRLTVT.

This chain uses TRBV4-1 with TRBJ1-4; no reliable D call. With 4 bases removed from V and 1 base from J, the gap between germline ends came to 7 bases. The length of the CDR3 is 14 residues. Germline CDR1 and CDR2: MGHRA and YSYEKL. The CDR3: CASSLYITNEKLFF. CDR3 sequence (DNA): TGCGCCAGCAGCCTTTATATAACTAATGAAAAACTGTTTTTT.

This chain uses TRBV7-4 with TRBJ2-5; 10 bases are a match to TRBD1. The junction had 3 bases not matched to a gene; V was cut back by 2 bases and J by 0 bases. The CDR3 runs to 16 residues. Germline assignment: CDR1 SGHVT and CDR2 SQSDAQ. The CDR3 loop is CASSLQGQGYQETQYF. The CDR3 nucleotides read TGTGCCAGCAGCTTACAGGGACAGGGGTACCAAGAGACCCAGTACTTC.

The rearrangement joins TRBV6-1 to TRBJ1-5, with 10 bases lining up with TRBD1. The V gene end was trimmed by 6 bases and the J gene end by 5 bases; junction bases not matched to a gene: 7. The CDR3 spans 15 residues. Per germline, CDR1 MNHNS and CDR2 SASEGT. CDR3 bases: TGTGCCAGCAGGCCCGGGACAGGGGTGGATCAGCCCCAGCATTTT. Protein: CASRPGTGVDQPQHF.

As to this clone: Within the sample, other DNA sequences also encode this same CDR3. The chain recombines TRBV28 with TRBJ2-7; 10 bases agree with TRBD1. V lost 5 bases, J lost 3 bases, and 4 bases stayed unmatched. The length of the CDR3 is 14 residues. CDR1 and CDR2 (germline): MDHEN, SYDVKM. The CDR3 sequence: CASSPWDRGYEQYF. CDR3 bases: TGTGCCAGCAGTCCGTGGGACAGGGGCTACGAGCAGTACTTC.

The rearrangement uses TRBV10-3 and TRBJ2-2; possibly TRBD1 for D (5 bases). V gave up 2 bases and J gave up 0 bases, with 16 bases separating them. The germline V gene encodes CDR1 ENHRY and CDR2 SYGVKD. The CDR3 is 18 residues long. DNA for the CDR3: TGTGCCATCAGTGAGCTATCAATGGCAGGGACGAACACCGGGGAGCTGTTTTTT. Its translation is CAISELSMAGTNTGELFF.